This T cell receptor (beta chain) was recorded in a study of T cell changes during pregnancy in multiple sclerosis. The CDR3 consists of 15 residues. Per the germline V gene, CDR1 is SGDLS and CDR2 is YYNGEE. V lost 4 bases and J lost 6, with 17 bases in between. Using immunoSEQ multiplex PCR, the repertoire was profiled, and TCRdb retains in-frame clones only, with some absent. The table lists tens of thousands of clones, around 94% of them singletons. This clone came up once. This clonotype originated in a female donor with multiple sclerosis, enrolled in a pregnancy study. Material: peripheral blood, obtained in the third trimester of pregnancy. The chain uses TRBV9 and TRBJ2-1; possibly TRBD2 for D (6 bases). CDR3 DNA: TGTGCCAGCAGCCCTAGCGAAGTAAGTCCCAATGAGCAGTTCTTC. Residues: CASSPSEVSPNEQFF.